This is a list of T cell receptor beta chains from one sample in a study of spatial heterogeneity in lung cancer. MiXCR, applied by TCRdb to the 5' RACE reads, yields one record per CDR3 protein. The sample lists about 5,700 distinct CDR3 sequences; around an eighth were seen once. Sequenced here: lung tumor tissue, sampled at surgery. These receptors were collected from a female donor with early-stage non-small cell lung cancer. Each CDR3 is given with its conserved first and last residue. A D gene is named only where the DNA matches it firmly. The size entry is marked missing in some rows and otherwise reads once, few, many or a size class.

few	TRBJ2-1	-	TRBV20-1	CSAPPLVRRGRSYNEQFF	TGCAGTGCCCCCCCCCTAGTGAGGCGGGGGCGTTCCTACAATGAGCAGTTCTTC
many	TRBJ2-2	-	TRBV6-5	CASSYTGSRDGELFF	TGTGCCAGCAGTTACACGGGGAGTAGGGACGGGGAGCTGTTTTTT
medium-sized	TRBJ2-3	-	TRBV28	CASSTPIGRVPYDTQYF	TGTGCCAGTAGCACCCCTATTGGCAGGGTTCCTTACGATACGCAGTATTTT
medium-sized	TRBJ1-3	-	TRBV12-3/TRBV12-4	CASSFLRAGGNTIYF	TGTGCCAGCAGTTTTTTAAGGGCAGGTGGAAACACCATATATTTT
-	TRBJ2-3	-	TRBV5-1	CASRTEEDTQYF	TGCGCCAGCAGGACCGAGGAAGATACGCAGTATTTT
many	TRBJ2-3	-	TRBV6-6	CASSYSPGGTDTQYF	TGTGCCAGCAGTTATTCCCCCGGTGGCACAGATACGCAGTATTTT
medium-sized	TRBJ2-1	TRBD2	TRBV5-4	CASSSKIAGGSYNEQFF	TGTGCCAGCAGCTCTAAAATAGCGGGAGGTTCCTACAATGAGCAGTTCTTC
many	TRBJ1-4	TRBD1	TRBV28	CASRQDRGRGKLFF	TGTGCCAGCAGACAGGACAGGGGGCGAGGAAAACTGTTTTTT
many	TRBJ2-5	-	TRBV10-3	CAISDDRVVGETQYF	TGTGCCATCAGTGACGACAGAGTTGTTGGGGAGACCCAGTACTTC
-	TRBJ2-1	-	TRBV18	CASSYAGAYNEQFF	TGTGCCAGCTCATATGCAGGGGCCTACAATGAGCAGTTCTTC